This entry lists 24 T cell receptor beta chains sequenced from one sample in a study of blood T cell repertoires in COVID-19. The method was immunoSEQ multiplex PCR; TCRdb's version includes in-frame clones alone and lacks a portion of them. The sample contains 160,000 or so clones, about 79% of which appear only once. Sequences were obtained from peripheral blood. These receptors all stem from a woman between 50 and 59 years old with acute or convalescent COVID-19.

This chain joins TRBV18 and TRBJ2-7, with 7 bases lining up with TRBD1. Germline-derived CDR1 and CDR2 are KGHSH and LQKENI. The CDR3 consists of 15 residues. V lost 3 bases to trimming and J lost 1 base; unmatched junction nucleotides: 6. The DNA of the CDR3 is TGTGCCAGCTCACCTGACAGGGTGGGTTCCTACGAGCAGTACTTC. This translates into CASSPDRVGSYEQYF.

This clone was detected only once. This chain connects TRBV2 to TRBJ2-7; D uncertain. From germline, CDR1 is SNHLY and CDR2 FYNNEI. The length of the CDR3 is 12 residues. Trimming removed 5 bases at V and 2 bases at J, with 7 bases between. The CDR3 here is CASSRDTYEQYF. Here the CDR3 DNA reads TGTGCCAGCAGTCGAGACACCTACGAGCAGTACTTC.

The chain is built from TRBV6-6 and TRBJ1-5; D call uncertain. V gave up 2 bases and J gave up 7 bases, with 9 bases separating them. Germline V CDR1 and CDR2: MNHNY, SVGAGI (reference sequence). This CDR3 is built from 13 residues. The CDR3 reads CASSYGARQPQHF. The CDR3 DNA sequence: TGTGCCAGCAGTTACGGCGCCAGGCAGCCCCAGCATTTT.

This chain joins TRBV14 and TRBJ1-1; 10 positions agree with TRBD1. The ends lost 0 bases at V and 5 bases at J; junction bases unmatched: 9. CDR1 and CDR2 from the germline V gene are SGHDN and FVKESK. The CDR3 runs 17 residues. The CDR3 coding sequence is TGTGCCAGCAGCCAAGACGACAGGGGGCTTCTGAGGACTGAAGCTTTCTTT. Translated: CASSQDDRGLLRTEAFF.

This clone was counted a few times. This chain connects TRBV5-1 to TRBJ1-1; 7 bases match TRBD1. Germline CDR1 is SGHRS and CDR2 is YFSETQ. Trimming cost V 4 bases and J 5 bases; bases outside gene matches: 11. This CDR3 comprises 15 residues. In DNA form, the CDR3 reads TGCGCCAGCAGCATCCGACAGGGTTTATTGACTGAAGCTTTCTTT. It translates to CASSIRQGLLTEAFF.

In its sample, this clone was seen once. This chain joins TRBV6-5 and TRBJ2-1; the D gene is possibly TRBD2 (6 bases). Trimming left V 8 bases short and J 5 bases short, with 13 bases between. Germline V gives CDR1 MNHEY, CDR2 SVGAGI. This CDR3 has 13 residues. The CDR3 loop is CASLRSGNNEQFF. CDR3 sequence (DNA): TGTGCCAGCCTGCGTAGCGGAAACAATGAGCAGTTCTTC.

This chain links TRBV7-2 with TRBJ1-2; 9 nucleotides match TRBD1. The CDR3 runs 15 residues. The V gene's germline CDR1 is SGHTA and CDR2 FQGNSA. The V and J ends lost 4 bases and 3 bases, in that order; junction bases with no gene match: 6. CDR3 residues: CASSSYRGHDYGYTF. CDR3 in DNA: TGTGCCAGCAGCTCGTACAGGGGGCACGACTATGGCTACACCTTC.

The rearrangement joins TRBV3-1 (or the pseudogene TRBV3-2) to TRBJ1-2; 9 bases fit TRBD1. Germline CDR1 reads LGHDT; CDR2 reads YNNKEL (reference sequence). The CDR3 is 16 residues long. The V and J ends lost 4 bases and 4 bases, in that order; junction bases with no gene match: 10. The CDR3 DNA sequence: TGTGCCAGCAGCCGGGACCGACAGGGGGTTACCTATGGCTACACCTTC. It codes for CASSRDRQGVTYGYTF.

The CDR3 DNA sequence: TGTGCCAGCAGCAGAGCGACAGGGAACTATGGCTACACCTTC. It yields the protein CASSRATGNYGYTF. This chain joins TRBV7-2 and TRBJ1-2, with 7 bases lining up with TRBD1. Germline lookup yields CDR1 SGHTA and CDR2 FQGNSA. The ends lost 5 bases at V and 2 bases at J; junction bases unmatched: 5. CDR3 length equals 14 residues.

The V gene is TRBV3-1 (or the pseudogene TRBV3-2), the J gene TRBJ2-5, with a tentative D call TRBD1 (5 bases). Germline V gives CDR1 LGHDT, CDR2 YNNKEL (reference sequence). CDR3 length equals 13 residues. With 2 bases removed from V and 5 bases from J, the gap between germline ends came to 9 bases. CDR3 in amino acids: CASSQSGYETQYF. The CDR3 nucleotides read TGTGCCAGCAGCCAATCAGGGTACGAGACCCAGTACTTC.

The chain uses TRBV12-5 and TRBJ2-5; possible D gene TRBD2, 5 bases. This CDR3 comprises 15 residues. Germline CDR1 is LGHNT and CDR2 is FRNRAP. Deletions cut 2 bases from V and 0 bases from J, with 10 bases between. This chain's CDR3 is CASGLTRGYQETQYF. CDR3 DNA sequence: TGTGCTAGTGGTTTGACTCGGGGTTACCAAGAGACCCAGTACTTC.

This chain joins TRBV10-3 and TRBJ2-3; 9 bases are shared with TRBD2. Germline values: CDR1 ENHRY, CDR2 SYGVKD. This CDR3 spans 15 amino acids. After removal of 7 bases from V and 3 bases from J, the junction contained 8 bases not matched to a gene. CDR3 sequence reads: CAIKQSGGRTDTQYF. DNA for the CDR3: TGTGCCATCAAACAAAGCGGGGGGCGGACAGATACGCAGTATTTT.

The V and J genes are TRBV27 and TRBJ2-3; D gene ambiguous. Germline V gene data show CDR1 as MNHEY and CDR2 as SMNVEV (reference sequence). The CDR3 is made up of 14 amino acids. V was trimmed by 5 bases and J by 4 bases, leaving 13 bases between them. The CDR3 DNA reads as TGTGCCAGCAGTCTTTACCCGTCGGCAGATACGCAGTATTTT. Its translation is CASSLYPSADTQYF.

The chain uses TRBV3-1 (or the pseudogene TRBV3-2) and TRBJ1-2; maybe TRBD1 (5 bases). CDR3 length: 15 amino acids. Looked up from germline, CDR1 is LGHDT and CDR2 is YNNKEL (reference sequence). Trimming removed 6 bases at V and 1 base at J, with 15 bases between. The chain's CDR3 is CASRETDGGNYGYTF. In nucleotides, the CDR3 is TGTGCCAGCAGAGAGACGGACGGGGGTAACTATGGCTACACCTTC.

This clone was observed once. V gene TRBV5-4 combines with J gene TRBJ2-3; maybe TRBD2 (6 bases). Deletions cut 1 base from V and 2 bases from J, with 17 bases between. Looked up from germline, CDR1 is SGHNT and CDR2 is YYREEE (reference sequence). This CDR3 comprises 17 residues. CDR3 sequence: CASSLFPSAGSTDTQYF. The CDR3 DNA reads TGTGCCAGCAGCTTGTTTCCCTCGGCGGGATCCACAGATACGCAGTATTTT.

V gene TRBV21-1 combines with J gene TRBJ1-3. TRBV21-1 constitutes a pseudogene. The CDR3 contains 23 residues. The CDR3 loop reads CASSKSFERVTLSRGLPGNTIYF. The DNA for the CDR3 is TGTGCCAGCAGCAAAAGTTTTGAGCGGGTTACTCTAAGTAGGGGACTTCCTGGAAACACCATATATTTT.

V usage is TRBV19 and J usage is TRBJ1-6; a possible D gene is TRBD1 (5 bases). Trimming took off 3 bases at V and 9 bases at J, with 24 bases between the two ends. This CDR3 has 18 amino acids. Germline CDR1 is LNHDA and CDR2 is SQIVND (reference sequence). CDR3 amino acids: CASSIVGLMTVGGSPLHF. The CDR3 coding sequence is TGTGCCAGTAGTATCGTTGGGCTAATGACAGTCGGTGGTTCACCCCTCCACTTT.

The CDR3 protein is CASSQGTGSHYEQYF. The CDR3 coding sequence is TGTGCCAGCAGCCAAGGGACAGGGAGTCATTACGAGCAGTACTTC. The chain carries TRBV3-1 (or the pseudogene TRBV3-2) and TRBJ2-7; 8 positions match TRBD1. The CDR3 contains 15 residues. Germline V lookup: CDR1 LGHDT, CDR2 YNNKEL (reference sequence). After removal of 1 base from V and 4 bases from J, the junction contained 6 bases not matched to a gene.

The genes are TRBV3-1 (or the pseudogene TRBV3-2) and TRBJ2-5, with a weak D call TRBD2 (5 bases). V gave up 3 bases and J gave up 5 bases, with 13 bases separating them. The germline CDR1 and CDR2 sequences are LGHDT and YNNKEL (reference sequence). The CDR3 runs to 14 residues. CDR3 in amino acids: CASSQGVEVETQYF. The DNA of the CDR3 is TGTGCCAGCAGCCAGGGAGTTGAGGTTGAGACCCAGTACTTC.

The chain uses TRBV19 and TRBJ1-2; the match to TRBD1 covers 11 bases. Trimming cost V 7 bases and J 3 bases; bases outside gene matches: 7. Looked up from germline, CDR1 is LNHDA and CDR2 is SQIVND (reference sequence). The length of the CDR3 is 15 residues. The CDR3 is CASKDRGRGHYGYTF. CDR3 nucleotides: TGTGCCAGTAAGGACAGGGGGCGAGGTCACTATGGCTACACCTTC.

The chain joins TRBV10-3 to TRBJ2-3; TRBD2 agrees at 12 bases. This CDR3 contains 16 residues. Germline trimming cut 3 bases from V and 3 bases from J; bases unmatched to any gene: 4. Germline CDR1 is ENHRY and CDR2 is SYGVKD. CDR3 sequence: CAISDQTSGSTDTQYF. The CDR3 DNA follows: TGTGCCATCAGTGACCAGACTAGCGGGAGTACAGATACGCAGTATTTT.

This sequence joins TRBV6-1 and TRBJ1-3; no reliable D call. Germline V lookup: CDR1 MNHNS, CDR2 SASEGT. The CDR3 totals 15 residues. The V and J ends lost 5 bases and 4 bases respectively, with 15 bases between them. The CDR3 nucleotides read TGTGCCAGCAGTTCCACCCTGGGCGCGGGAAACACCATATATTTT. This sequence encodes CASSSTLGAGNTIYF.

The CDR3 nucleotides are TGTGCCAGCAGCTTGGAGGGACAGTCATATGGCTACACCTTC. It is translated as CASSLEGQSYGYTF. The chain links TRBV5-4 to TRBJ1-2; 7 nucleotides agree with TRBD1. CDR1 is SGHNT, CDR2 YYREEE, per germline (reference sequence). The V and J ends lost 0 bases and 5 bases, in that order; junction bases with no gene match: 4. The CDR3 spans 14 residues.

The genes are TRBV23-1 and TRBJ1-4, with D unclear. TRBV23-1 is an ORF; its function is uncertain. The CDR3 is made up of 15 amino acids. V was pared by 4 bases and J by 1 base, with 10 bases between. This CDR3 is CASSPLRRTNEKLFF. In DNA form, the CDR3 reads TGCGCCAGCAGTCCCCTCCGGAGAACTAATGAAAAACTGTTTTTT.